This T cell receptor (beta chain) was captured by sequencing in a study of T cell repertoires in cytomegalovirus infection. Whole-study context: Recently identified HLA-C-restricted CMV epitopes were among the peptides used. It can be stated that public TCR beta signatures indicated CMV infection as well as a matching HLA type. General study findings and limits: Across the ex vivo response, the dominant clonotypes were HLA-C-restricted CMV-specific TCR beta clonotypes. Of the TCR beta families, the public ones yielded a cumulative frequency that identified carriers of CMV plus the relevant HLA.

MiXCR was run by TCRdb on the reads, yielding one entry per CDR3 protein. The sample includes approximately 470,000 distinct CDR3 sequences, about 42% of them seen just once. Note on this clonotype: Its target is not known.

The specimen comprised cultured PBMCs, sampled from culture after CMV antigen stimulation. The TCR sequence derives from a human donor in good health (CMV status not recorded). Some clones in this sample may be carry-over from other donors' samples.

CDR3 in amino acids: CASSQVGKHEAFF. The DNA for the CDR3 is TGCGCCAGCAGCCAAGTGGGCAAACATGAAGCTTTCTTT. This sequence joins TRBV4-1 and TRBJ1-1; D not resolved. Germline CDR1 MGHRA, CDR2 YSYEKL. The V end was cut by 1 base, the J end by 7 bases, with 10 bases between. The CDR3 extends over 13 amino acids.